The 18 T cell receptor beta chains in this list originate from one sample, sequenced in a study of Graves' ophthalmopathy and Graves' hyperthyroidism. Amplification of the TCR beta CDR3 regions used RNA transcripts (as template). HTBI primers served in a first-round RT-PCR, which a second-round multiplex PCR followed. MiXCR, run by TCRdb on the multiplex PCR reads, gives a single entry per CDR3 protein. Among around 400,000 distinct CDR3 sequences, over 20% were seen once, and the ten largest hold roughly 3%. Sequencing used peripheral blood. These TCRs come from a young woman with stable Graves' hyperthyroidism.

This clonotype was seen at least ten times. The chain's CDR3 is CASSFRGQPQHF. CDR3 sequence (DNA): TGTGCCAGCAGCTTCAGGGGTCAGCCCCAGCATTTT. The chain has TRBV12-3 or TRBV12-4 and TRBJ1-5; possible D gene TRBD1, 6 bases. Trimming took off 6 bases at V and 6 bases at J, with 9 bases between the two ends. The CDR3 is 12 amino acids.

There are many counts of this clonotype. The chain combines TRBV28 with TRBJ1-1; D is possibly TRBD1 (6 bases). The V end was cut by 6 bases, the J end by 2 bases, with 16 bases between. This CDR3 has 15 residues. Germline V gene sequence: CDR1 MDHEN, CDR2 SYDVKM. Here the CDR3 DNA reads TGTGCCAGCAGCCCCTCCCACAGGGCAAACACTGAAGCTTTCTTT. The encoded protein is CASSPSHRANTEAFF.

This clonotype was seen repeatedly, ten times or more. This chain uses TRBV24-1 with TRBJ2-7, with 8 bases lining up with TRBD1. This CDR3 is built from 13 residues. The junction had 2 bases not matched to a gene; V was cut back by 2 bases and J by 6 bases. The V gene's germline CDR1 is KGHDR and CDR2 SFDVKD. The CDR3 spells CATSDSDRAEQYF. In nucleotides, the CDR3 is TGTGCCACCAGTGATTCGGACAGGGCCGAGCAGTACTTC.

This clonotype has at least ten counts. The chain links TRBV5-1 to TRBJ1-6; the D is unclear. This CDR3 comprises 16 residues. The V and J ends lost 4 bases and 7 bases respectively, with 18 bases between them. CDR1 and CDR2 (germline): SGHRS, YFSETQ. The CDR3 DNA reads TGCGCCAGCAGCCTAAAGAATTGGACGAGGAATTCACCCCTCCACTTT. As protein: CASSLKNWTRNSPLHF.

This chain links TRBV30 with TRBJ1-1, with D uncertain. The CDR3 runs to 15 residues. Germline CDR1 reads GTSNPN; CDR2 reads SVGIG (reference sequence). The V and J ends lost 4 bases and 5 bases respectively, with 20 bases between them. The CDR3 loop reads CAWNKLREPGTEAFF. The DNA of the CDR3 is TGTGCCTGGAACAAGCTTCGAGAGCCGGGGACTGAAGCTTTCTTT.

The chain uses TRBV11-2 and TRBJ2-5, with 12 bases fitting TRBD1. The V gene's germline CDR1 is SGHAT and CDR2 FQNNGV. The CDR3 runs 14 residues. J lost 6 bases, V lost 5 bases, and 4 bases had no gene match. The CDR3 spells CASSAGTGGQTQYF. CDR3 bases: TGTGCCAGCAGCGCCGGGACAGGGGGCCAGACCCAGTACTTC.

This clonotype was recorded many times. The chain joins TRBV20-1 to TRBJ1-1, with D maybe TRBD1 (5 bases). The length of the CDR3 is 13 residues. Trimming pared 4 bases from V and 6 bases from J, leaving 15 bases between. Germline assignment: CDR1 DFQATT and CDR2 SNEGSKA (reference sequence). CDR3 residues: CSANTPGRSEAFF. CDR3 bases: TGCAGTGCTAATACACCGGGACGGTCTGAAGCTTTCTTT.

The chain combines TRBV20-1 with TRBJ1-2; D might be TRBD1 (6 bases). Germline loops: CDR1 DFQATT, CDR2 SNEGSKA (reference sequence). V was cut by 4 bases and J by 6 bases, with 15 bases left in between. The CDR3 runs 13 residues. This CDR3 reads CSATKGGGDGYTF. The CDR3 nucleotides are TGCAGTGCTACCAAGGGGGGAGGCGATGGCTACACCTTC.

This clonotype was recorded only once. The J gene is TRBJ2-7, the V gene TRBV3-1; TRBD1 might be the D (5 bases). V shed 2 bases and J shed 0 bases, with 11 bases lying between them. The CDR3 runs to 15 residues. The germline gives CDR1 LGHDT, CDR2 YNNKEL (reference sequence). As DNA, the CDR3 is TGTGCCAGCAGCCAAACTCAGGGCCTCTCCTACGAGCAGTACTTC. It is translated as CASSQTQGLSYEQYF.

This clonotype was counted many times. The J gene is TRBJ1-5, the V gene TRBV12-3 or TRBV12-4; D may be TRBD1 (5 bases). Trimming pared 3 bases from V and 5 bases from J, leaving 11 bases between. The CDR3 contains 14 residues. CDR3 protein: CASSFPGLYQPQHF. CDR3 DNA: TGTGCCAGCAGTTTTCCAGGGCTTTATCAGCCCCAGCATTTT.

V is TRBV5-4 and J is TRBJ1-3, with 7 nucleotides matching TRBD1. This CDR3 has 14 residues. J was trimmed by 5 bases and V by 4 bases; bases with no gene match: 6. CDR1 is SGHNT, CDR2 YYREEE, per germline (reference sequence). CDR3 region: CASSQQGKRNTIYF. The CDR3 bases are TGTGCCAGCAGCCAACAGGGGAAGAGAAACACCATATATTTT.

This chain connects TRBV28 to TRBJ2-2, with TRBD1 matching 9 bases. Germline CDR1 reads MDHEN; CDR2 reads SYDVKM. V trimming: 3 bases; J trimming: 5 bases; junction bases outside the gene matches: 10. This CDR3 has 17 amino acids. The CDR3 sequence: CASSFFETGGRTGELFF. In DNA, the CDR3 is TGTGCCAGCAGTTTTTTCGAAACAGGGGGCAGGACCGGGGAGCTGTTTTTT.

This clonotype has ten or more counts. The V gene is TRBV27, the J gene TRBJ2-5, with 11 positions matching TRBD2. V trimming: 5 bases; J trimming: 2 bases; junction bases outside the gene matches: 10. The length of the CDR3 is 17 residues. Germline assignment: CDR1 MNHEY and CDR2 SMNVEV (reference sequence). The CDR3 coding sequence is TGTGCCAGCAGTCCCCATCCGGGACTAGCGGTTCAAGAGACCCAGTACTTC. The encoded protein is CASSPHPGLAVQETQYF.

V usage is TRBV11-1 and J usage is TRBJ2-7; the D call may be TRBD1 or TRBD2 (5 bases each). The germline CDR1 and CDR2 sequences are SGHAT and FQDESV (reference sequence). The CDR3 is made up of 16 amino acids. V was cut by 3 bases and J by 0 bases, with 15 bases left in between. CDR3 amino acids: CASSFDRAGSSYEQYF. The CDR3, as DNA: TGTGCCAGCAGCTTCGATCGAGCAGGGAGCTCCTACGAGCAGTACTTC.

The chain employs TRBV6-1 and TRBJ1-5, with 7 bases lining up with TRBD1. Looked up from germline, CDR1 is MNHNS and CDR2 is SASEGT. The CDR3 has 15 amino acids. V lost 6 bases, J lost 4 bases, and 9 bases stayed unmatched. As DNA, the CDR3 is TGTGCCAGCAGCCCCTGGGGACAGAGAAATCAGCCCCAGCATTTT. This encodes CASSPWGQRNQPQHF.

This clonotype was observed at least ten times. This chain links TRBV12-3 or TRBV12-4 with TRBJ2-7; the D is unclear. This CDR3 has 15 residues. V was clipped by 5 bases and J by 3 bases, with 17 bases between them. The CDR3 is CASSPRHILGYEQYF. Written as DNA, the CDR3 is TGTGCCAGCAGTCCCAGACATATCCTAGGCTACGAGCAGTACTTC.

This clonotype appeared a few times. Given a much more abundant clone one base away, this may be a read error. The V gene is TRBV6-2 or TRBV6-3, the J gene TRBJ2-4, with D possibly being TRBD1 (5 bases). The CDR3 has 16 residues. Germline CDR1 reads MNHEY; CDR2 reads SVGEGT. The CDR3 coding sequence is TGTGCCAGCGCTCTTCAAGGGGCCCTTTCTAAAAACACTCAGTACTTC. It encodes CASALQGALSKNTQYF.

The chain uses TRBV11-2 and TRBJ2-7; D uncertain. CDR1 SGHAT and CDR2 FQNNGV come from the germline V gene. This CDR3 contains 14 residues. Trimming removed 1 base from V and 2 bases from J, with 9 bases in between. The DNA for the CDR3 is TGTGCCAGCAGCTTAGGGGCTAGTACCTACGAGCAGTACTTC. This translates into CASSLGASTYEQYF.